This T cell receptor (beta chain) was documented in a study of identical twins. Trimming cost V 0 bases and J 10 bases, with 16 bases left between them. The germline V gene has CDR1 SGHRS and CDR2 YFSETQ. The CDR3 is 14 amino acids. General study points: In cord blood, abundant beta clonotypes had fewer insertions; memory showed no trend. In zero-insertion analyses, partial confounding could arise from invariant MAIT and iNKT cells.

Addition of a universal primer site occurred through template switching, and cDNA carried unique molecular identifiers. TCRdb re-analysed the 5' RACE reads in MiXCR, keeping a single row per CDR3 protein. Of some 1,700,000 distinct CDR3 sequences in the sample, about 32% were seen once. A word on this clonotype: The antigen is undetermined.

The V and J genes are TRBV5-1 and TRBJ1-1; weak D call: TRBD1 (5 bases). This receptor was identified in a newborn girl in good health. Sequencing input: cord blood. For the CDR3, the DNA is TGCGCCAGCAGCTTGGGAGAGGGAGGAGGGACAGCTTTCTTT. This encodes CASSLGEGGGTAFF.